A single sample gave rise to the 27 T cell receptor beta chains below, sequenced in a study of T cell responses to AZD1222 COVID-19 vaccine. Profiling relied on immunoSEQ multiplex PCR, and the TCRdb table lists in-frame clones only, not all of them. The sample lists about 150,000 clones, 92% occurring once. The sample was peripheral blood, taken on day 0 of AZD1222 vaccination. The source of these receptors is an adult in good health.

The gene calls are TRBV7-2 and TRBJ1-1; D perhaps matches TRBD1 (6 bases). Germline loops: CDR1 SGHTA, CDR2 FQGNSA. V was clipped by 3 bases and J by 4 bases, with 9 bases between them. This CDR3 is built from 13 residues. CDR3 protein: CASSFQGITEAFF. The CDR3 nucleotides read TGTGCCAGCAGCTTCCAGGGGATCACTGAAGCTTTCTTT.

V usage is TRBV6-5 and J usage is TRBJ1-1; 7 bases map to TRBD1. The CDR3 is 14 amino acids. The V and J ends lost 7 bases and 4 bases, in that order; junction bases with no gene match: 9. Germline V gives CDR1 MNHEY, CDR2 SVGAGI. The CDR3 region has the DNA TGTGCCAGCACCCGCAGGACAGGCTTCACTGAAGCTTTCTTT. Protein sequence: CASTRRTGFTEAFF.

The rearrangement joins TRBV7-6 to TRBJ2-7; 8 bases are shared with TRBD1. Germline CDR1 is SGHVS and CDR2 is FNYEAQ. J was trimmed by 6 bases and V by 3 bases; bases with no gene match: 13. The CDR3 has 16 residues. CDR3 coding DNA: TGTGCCAGCAGCTTCACCCCCAAGACAGGGGATGGCGAGCAGTACTTC. Translating gives CASSFTPKTGDGEQYF.

V is TRBV10-1 and J is TRBJ2-2; 9 bases line up with TRBD1. The CDR3 sequence is 15 residues long. V lost 3 bases and J lost 7; bases outside the gene matches: 6. Germline V gives CDR1 WNHNN, CDR2 SYGVQD (reference sequence). CDR3 protein: CASSEGTGSIGELFF. The CDR3 nucleotides are TGCGCCAGCAGTGAAGGGACAGGGTCGATCGGGGAGCTGTTTTTT.

A single count supports this clone. The V call is TRBV3-1 (or the pseudogene TRBV3-2), the J call TRBJ1-2; 12 nucleotides agree with TRBD1. Germline V gene data show CDR1 as LGHDT and CDR2 as YNNKEL (reference sequence). CDR3 length: 14 amino acids. J lost 8 bases, V lost 6 bases, and 7 bases had no gene match. The CDR3 coding sequence is TGTGCCAGCAGTGCCGGGACAGGGGGCACGGGCTACACCTTC. It specifies CASSAGTGGTGYTF.

This clone was counted a single time. The J gene is TRBJ1-5, the V gene TRBV6-6, with 7 bases that match TRBD1. V was pared by 6 bases and J by 4 bases, with 9 bases of the junction left unmatched. From germline, CDR1 is MNHNY and CDR2 SVGAGI (reference sequence). The CDR3 contains 15 residues. The CDR3 nucleotides are TGTGCCAGCAGACGAGGACAGGTGGGGAATCAGCCCCAGCATTTT. Amino acids: CASRRGQVGNQPQHF.

The chain has TRBV30 and TRBJ1-2, with D unresolved. The CDR3 consists of 12 residues. The germline V and J ends were trimmed by 0 bases and 8 bases, with 10 bases remaining between them. Germline V gene sequence: CDR1 GTSNPN, CDR2 SVGIG (reference sequence). The CDR3 DNA reads as TGTGCCTGGAGTGTATCCCGCTCCGGCTACACCTTC. Its translation: CAWSVSRSGYTF.

The chain uses TRBV9 and TRBJ1-4; 9 bases are shared with TRBD1. CDR1 is SGDLS and CDR2 is YYNGEE in the germline V gene. There are 17 residues in the CDR3. V was clipped by 4 bases and J by 0 bases; unmatched bases: 7. CDR3 sequence (DNA): TGTGCCAGCAGCCGTAAAGGGACAGGGACAACTAATGAAAAACTGTTTTTT. Amino acids: CASSRKGTGTTNEKLFF.

This chain uses TRBV5-1 with TRBJ1-2, with D maybe TRBD1 (5 bases). Trimming pared 0 bases from V and 8 bases from J, leaving 17 bases between. The CDR3 spans 15 residues. Germline CDR1 and CDR2: SGHRS and YFSETQ. The CDR3 region has the DNA TGCGCCAGCAGCTTGGGGCAGGGAGTGAGTGGCGGCTACACCTTC. The encoded protein is CASSLGQGVSGGYTF.

This clone was seen once. This sequence joins TRBV19 and TRBJ2-2, with D possibly TRBD1 on 6 matching bases. Trimming shortened V by 3 bases and J by 4 bases, and 9 bases separated the two germline ends. Germline values: CDR1 LNHDA, CDR2 SQIVND (reference sequence). The length of the CDR3 is 14 residues. The CDR3 here is CASSIDRSTGELFF. In nucleotides, the CDR3 is TGTGCCAGTAGTATCGACAGGTCCACCGGGGAGCTGTTTTTT.

V usage is TRBV5-4 and J usage is TRBJ1-1, with a tentative D call TRBD1 (5 bases). Trimming removed 4 bases at V and 0 bases at J, with 13 bases between. The CDR3 is 15 amino acids. CDR1 is SGHNT and CDR2 is YYREEE in the germline V gene (reference sequence). CDR3 in amino acids: CASSIRGSMNTEAFF. The CDR3 region has the DNA TGTGCCAGCAGCATACGGGGGTCTATGAACACTGAAGCTTTCTTT.

This clone came up once. This sequence joins TRBV5-1 and TRBJ2-5, with 9 bases aligning to TRBD2. V gave up 4 bases and J gave up 1 base; unmatched junction bases: 2. In germline, CDR1 is SGHRS, CDR2 YFSETQ. The CDR3 loop spans 14 amino acids. Here the CDR3 reads CASSVTSGQETQYF. CDR3 DNA sequence: TGCGCCAGCAGCGTGACTAGCGGCCAAGAGACCCAGTACTTC. Variable domain in full (rest from reference TRBV5-1 and TRBJ2-5): KAGVTQTPRYLIKTRGQQVTLSCSPISGHRSVSWYQQTPGQGLQFLFEYFSETQRNKGNFPGRFSGRQFSNSRSEMNVSTLELGDSALYLCASSVTSGQETQYFGPGTRLLVL.

In DNA form, the CDR3 reads TGCGCCAGCAGAACGTCCGGGACGCCCACAGATACGCAGTATTTT. It specifies CASRTSGTPTDTQYF. The chain combines TRBV5-1 with TRBJ2-3; D is tentatively TRBD1 or TRBD2 (5 bases each). This CDR3 is 15 amino acids long. Germline-derived CDR1 and CDR2 are SGHRS and YFSETQ. Trimming left V 5 bases short and J 2 bases short, with 15 bases between. The full variable domain, in which reference TRBV5-1 and TRBJ2-3 provide the parts outside the CDR3, is KAGVTQTPRYLIKTRGQQVTLSCSPISGHRSVSWYQQTPGQGLQFLFEYFSETQRNKGNFPGRFSGRQFSNSRSEMNVSTLELGDSALYLCASRTSGTPTDTQYFGPGTRLTVL.

V usage is TRBV7-2 and J usage is TRBJ1-6; no clear D gene. The V end lost 5 bases, the J end lost 9 bases, and 14 bases lay between the germline ends. Germline CDR1 reads SGHTA; CDR2 reads FQGNSA. The CDR3 length is 14 residues. CDR3 protein: CASSPRTLSSPLHF. The CDR3 DNA follows: TGTGCCAGCAGCCCTAGGACTCTTAGTTCACCCCTCCACTTT.

The chain is built from TRBV19 and TRBJ1-6; TRBD1 aligns across 8 bases. Germline CDR1 and CDR2: LNHDA and SQIVND (reference sequence). Trimming took 6 bases from V and 9 from J; bases not matched to a gene: 10. The CDR3 is 15 residues long. The CDR3 DNA is TGTGCCAGTAGACCGGACAGGGTCGGTTTTTCACCCCTCCACTTT. Protein product: CASRPDRVGFSPLHF.

The V gene is TRBV11-2, the J gene TRBJ1-5, with D tentatively TRBD1 (5 bases). Per the germline V gene, CDR1 is SGHAT and CDR2 is FQNNGV. Trimming left V 3 bases short and J 4 bases short, with 7 bases between. This CDR3 spans 13 amino acids. The CDR3 region has the DNA TGTGCCAGCAGCTTTGGGGCAAATCAGCCCCAGCATTTT. Protein product: CASSFGANQPQHF.

The chain combines TRBV3-1 (or the pseudogene TRBV3-2) with TRBJ2-1; D may be TRBD2 (7 bases). The V gene's germline CDR1 is LGHDT and CDR2 YNNKEL (reference sequence). This CDR3 has 14 amino acids. The V and J ends lost 4 bases and 5 bases respectively, with 12 bases between them. The CDR3 sequence: CASSPGGTDNEQFF. The CDR3 DNA reads TGTGCCAGCAGCCCGGGGGGCACGGACAATGAGCAGTTCTTC.

The gene calls are TRBV5-4 and TRBJ2-7, with D possibly being TRBD1 or TRBD2 (5 bases each). The CDR3 has 14 amino acids. V lost 3 bases and J 6 bases, leaving 16 bases between the germline ends. Germline V gene lookup returns CDR1 SGHNT and CDR2 YYREEE (reference sequence). In DNA form, the CDR3 reads TGTGCCAGCAGCTCCCCGGGGCTCCGAGGCGAGCAGTACTTC. Protein product: CASSSPGLRGEQYF.

The J gene is TRBJ1-2, the V gene TRBV5-1; D gene uncertain. The CDR3 runs 14 residues. The ends were cut back, 4 bases at V and 0 bases at J, with 10 bases in the middle. Germline V gene data show CDR1 as SGHRS and CDR2 as YFSETQ. CDR3 coding DNA: TGCGCCAGCAGCGGTATGGAAGCTAACTATGGCTACACCTTC. It translates to CASSGMEANYGYTF.

CDR3 region: CASSPRDKGTDTQYF. CDR3 coding DNA: TGCGCCAGCAGCCCCCGGGACAAAGGCACAGATACGCAGTATTTT. V usage is TRBV5-1 and J usage is TRBJ2-3; a possible D gene is TRBD1 (6 bases). V gave up 4 bases and J gave up 1 base, with 13 bases separating them. CDR3 size: 15 residues. The germline gives CDR1 SGHRS, CDR2 YFSETQ.

The gene calls are TRBV3-1 (or the pseudogene TRBV3-2) and TRBJ2-5; the match to TRBD2 covers 8 bases. CDR3 length: 16 amino acids. After removal of 1 base from V and 2 bases from J, the junction contained 6 bases not matched to a gene. Germline loops: CDR1 LGHDT, CDR2 YNNKEL (reference sequence). The CDR3 DNA reads as TGTGCCAGCAGCCAAGGGAGCGGGGGTCGTCAAGAGACCCAGTACTTC. Protein product: CASSQGSGGRQETQYF.

V usage is TRBV5-1 and J usage is TRBJ2-2; TRBD2 agrees at 7 bases. Germline values: CDR1 SGHRS, CDR2 YFSETQ. The CDR3 covers 16 residues. Losses at the gene ends were 1 base for V and 0 bases for J; bases not matched to a gene: 3. The CDR3 region is CASSLSGISNTGELFF. The CDR3, as DNA: TGCGCCAGCAGCTTGAGCGGGATATCGAACACCGGGGAGCTGTTTTTT.

In DNA form, the CDR3 reads TGTGCCATCAGTGACTCGGGGTGGGCAGGTGGCTACGAGCAGTACTTC. It specifies CAISDSGWAGGYEQYF. The chain combines TRBV10-3 with TRBJ2-7, with D maybe TRBD2 (5 bases). Trimming stripped 3 bases from V and 3 bases from J, with 18 bases between. Germline V lookup: CDR1 ENHRY, CDR2 SYGVKD. CDR3 length: 16 residues.

This clone occurred once. The CDR3 reads CASSVEVGKGYEQYF. DNA for the CDR3: TGTGCCAGCAGCGTAGAGGTAGGGAAAGGATACGAGCAGTACTTC. V is TRBV9 and J is TRBJ2-7; D is unresolved. The CDR3 extends over 15 amino acids. Trimming took 0 bases from V and 4 from J, leaving 14 bases between them. Germline CDR1 and CDR2: SGDLS and YYNGEE.

This clone occurred once. This chain joins TRBV7-3 and TRBJ2-2; 7 bases agree with TRBD2. J lost 0 bases, V lost 5 bases, and 6 bases had no gene match. The germline CDR1 and CDR2 sequences are SGHTA and FQGTGA. CDR3 size: 16 residues. The CDR3 sequence is CASSLDSGSNTGELFF. The CDR3 coding sequence is TGTGCCAGCAGCCTGGATAGCGGGTCGAACACCGGGGAGCTGTTTTTT.

This chain joins TRBV9 and TRBJ2-6; D unclear. Germline V gene lookup returns CDR1 SGDLS and CDR2 YYNGEE. The CDR3 sequence is 14 residues long. V shed 0 bases and J shed 2 bases, with 3 bases lying between them. In DNA, the CDR3 is TGTGCCAGCAGCGTAGGGCCTGGGGCCAACGTCCTGACTTTC. Its protein product is CASSVGPGANVLTF.

This clone was counted once. The V gene is TRBV7-9, the J gene TRBJ2-5, with D possibly matching TRBD2 (5 bases). Per the germline V gene, CDR1 is SEHNR and CDR2 is FQNEAQ (reference sequence). CDR3 size: 13 residues. Trimming cost V 4 bases and J 5 bases, with 11 bases left between them. The CDR3 reads CASSSAGFETQYF. CDR3 nucleotides: TGTGCCAGCAGCTCCGCGGGTTTCGAGACCCAGTACTTC.